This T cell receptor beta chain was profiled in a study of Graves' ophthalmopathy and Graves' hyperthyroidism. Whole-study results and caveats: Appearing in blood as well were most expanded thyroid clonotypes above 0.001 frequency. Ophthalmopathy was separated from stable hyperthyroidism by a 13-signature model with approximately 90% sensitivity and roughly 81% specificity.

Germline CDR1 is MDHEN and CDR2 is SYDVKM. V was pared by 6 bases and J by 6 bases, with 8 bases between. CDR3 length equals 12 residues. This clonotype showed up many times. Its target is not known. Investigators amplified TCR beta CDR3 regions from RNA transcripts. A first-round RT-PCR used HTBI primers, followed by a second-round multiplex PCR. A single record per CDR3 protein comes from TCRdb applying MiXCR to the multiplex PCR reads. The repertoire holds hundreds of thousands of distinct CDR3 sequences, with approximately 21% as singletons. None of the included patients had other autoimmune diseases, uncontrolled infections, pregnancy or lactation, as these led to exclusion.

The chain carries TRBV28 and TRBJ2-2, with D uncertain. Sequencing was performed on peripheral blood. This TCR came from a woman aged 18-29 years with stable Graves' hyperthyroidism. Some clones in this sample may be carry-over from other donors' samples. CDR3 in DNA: TGTGCCAGCAGAGGAAGCGCCGGGGAGCTGTTTTTT. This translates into CASRGSAGELFF.